This T cell receptor (beta chain) was identified during a study of T cells in Graves' hyperthyroidism and ophthalmopathy. Germline-derived CDR1 and CDR2 are SGHTA and FQGTGA. Trimming left V 5 bases short and J 6 bases short, with 22 bases between. CDR3 length equals 17 residues. This clonotype came up many times. TCR beta CDR3 regions were amplified from RNA transcripts. With the HTBI primer set, the TCR CDR3 went through a first round of RT-PCR. TCRdb re-analysed the multiplex PCR reads in MiXCR, keeping a single row per CDR3 protein. The table records a few hundred thousand distinct CDR3 sequences, 11% to 15% of them present only once.

Sequencing used blood. V gene TRBV7-3 combines with J gene TRBJ2-2, with D possibly matching TRBD1 (5 bases). This sequence originates from a woman between 25 and 40 years old with Graves' hyperthyroidism that later progressed to Graves' ophthalmopathy. This CDR3 is CASSQTTNPGKAGELFF. DNA of the CDR3: TGTGCCAGCAGCCAAACCACGAATCCAGGGAAGGCCGGGGAGCTGTTTTTT.